Each of the 11 T cell receptor beta chains below was sequenced from the same sample in a study of early T cells in non-severe SARS-CoV-2 infection. MiXCR was run by TCRdb on the 5' RACE reads, yielding one entry per CDR3 protein. The table lists tens of thousands of distinct CDR3 sequences, approximately 6.1% of them singletons. Here the sequenced sample was whole blood, taken at baseline. These receptors were taken from an adult who was a healthcare worker with PCR-confirmed SARS-CoV-2 infection or an uninfected control (not recorded which).

This clonotype was counted many times. J is TRBJ1-5 and V is TRBV6-1; TRBD1 is a possible D gene (5 bases). Trimming left V 2 bases short and J 6 bases short, with 11 bases between. CDR1 and CDR2 from the germline V gene are MNHNS and SASEGT. This CDR3 is built from 14 residues. The CDR3 DNA reads TGTGCCAGCAGTGAAATGGACACCTTTCAGCCCCAGCATTTT. Encoded protein: CASSEMDTFQPQHF.

This clonotype was seen ten or more times. The chain uses TRBV4-2 and TRBJ2-3, with 10 nucleotides matching TRBD2. CDR3 length equals 16 residues. The V gene end was trimmed by 0 bases and the J gene end by 4 bases; junction bases not matched to a gene: 4. The germline CDR1 and CDR2 sequences are LGHNA and YNFKEQ. The CDR3 is CASSQEKREGSDTQYF. The CDR3 nucleotides read TGTGCCAGCAGCCAAGAGAAGCGGGAGGGCTCAGATACGCAGTATTTT.

The chain couples TRBV29-1 to TRBJ1-4; 7 bases agree with TRBD1. Germline trimming cut 6 bases from V and 5 bases from J; bases unmatched to any gene: 6. CDR1 SQVTM and CDR2 ANQGSEA come from the germline V gene. The CDR3 runs to 13 residues. CDR3 protein: CSVRDSSNEKLFF. CDR3 bases: TGCAGCGTCCGGGACAGCAGCAATGAAAAACTGTTTTTT.

This clonotype was detected many times. The V gene is TRBV5-4, the J gene TRBJ1-2; D unresolved. Germline CDR1 reads SGHNT; CDR2 reads YYREEE (reference sequence). The CDR3 sequence is 13 residues long. V gave up 6 bases and J gave up 4 bases, with 13 bases separating them. The CDR3 is CASTPTPSYGYTF. CDR3 nucleotides: TGTGCCAGCACCCCGACGCCGAGCTATGGCTACACCTTC.

Ten or more counts support this clonotype. The V gene is TRBV20-1, the J gene TRBJ2-1; D perhaps matches TRBD2 (6 bases). The CDR3 runs 14 residues. The V end was cut by 1 base, the J end by 3 bases, with 10 bases between. Germline assignment: CDR1 DFQATT and CDR2 SNEGSKA (reference sequence). CDR3 DNA sequence: TGCAGTGCTAGAGGGGTAGCGGTCTACAATGAGCAGTTCTTC. Encoded protein: CSARGVAVYNEQFF.

This clonotype was recorded at least ten times. The J gene is TRBJ2-3, the V gene TRBV5-1, with 7 positions matching TRBD1. V shed 2 bases, J shed 6 bases, and the junction held 6 bases outside the gene matches. CDR3 length: 14 residues. Per germline, CDR1 SGHRS and CDR2 YFSETQ. The CDR3: CASSLGSQGDTQYF. CDR3 in DNA: TGCGCCAGCAGCTTAGGTTCACAGGGGGATACGCAGTATTTT. The whole variable domain, filled in from reference TRBV5-1 and TRBJ2-3, reads KAGVTQTPRYLIKTRGQQVTLSCSPISGHRSVSWYQQTPGQGLQFLFEYFSETQRNKGNFPGRFSGRQFSNSRSEMNVSTLELGDSALYLCASSLGSQGDTQYFGPGTRLTVL.

This clonotype was counted between two and nine times. The CDR3 here is CASSSQGGETQYF. Written as DNA, the CDR3 is TGTGCCAGCAGCTCACAGGGCGGGGAGACCCAGTACTTC. The genes are TRBV7-2 and TRBJ2-5; D is possibly TRBD1 (6 bases). V gave up 4 bases and J gave up 5 bases, with 11 bases separating them. Germline assignment: CDR1 SGHTA and CDR2 FQGNSA. The CDR3 covers 13 residues.

The chain is built from TRBV11-2 and TRBJ1-1; D unclear. This CDR3 has 14 amino acids. Germline V gene sequence: CDR1 SGHAT, CDR2 FQNNGV. Between the trimmed V and J ends, which lost 4 bases and 4 bases, there was a span of 13 bases. The CDR3: CASSWSWVSTEAFF. DNA for the CDR3: TGTGCCAGCAGCTGGAGTTGGGTTTCCACTGAAGCTTTCTTT.

This clonotype came up a few times. The chain couples TRBV20-1 to TRBJ2-5, with TRBD2 matching over 12 bases. Per the germline V gene, CDR1 is DFQATT and CDR2 is SNEGSKA (reference sequence). The CDR3 is 15 amino acids. The trim removed 3 bases at V and 2 bases at J, leaving 4 bases unmatched. DNA of the CDR3: TGCAGTGCTAGCGCTAGCGGGAGGGGTCAAGAGACCCAGTACTTC. As protein: CSASASGRGQETQYF.

CDR3 DNA: TGTGCCAGCAGTATCGGGACAGGAATTGGCTACACCTTC. Translating gives CASSIGTGIGYTF. The chain recombines TRBV28 with TRBJ1-2; 8 positions agree with TRBD1. CDR3 size: 13 residues. V shed 5 bases and J 7 bases; nucleotides not matched to a gene: 6. Germline V gene lookup returns CDR1 MDHEN and CDR2 SYDVKM.

This clonotype was observed many times. The chain couples TRBV7-8 to TRBJ1-1; 9 nucleotides match TRBD1. Germline CDR1 and CDR2: SGHVS and FQNEAQ. With 5 bases clipped from V and 4 bases from J, the junction kept 5 bases outside the gene matches. The CDR3 consists of 14 residues. CDR3 DNA sequence: TGTGCCAGCAGCGCGACAGGGGGAATCACTGAAGCTTTCTTT. Translation: CASSATGGITEAFF.